The rows below give T cell receptor beta chains drawn from one sample of a study of beta chain features in type 1 diabetes. Generated by immunoSEQ multiplex PCR, the TCRdb table keeps only in-frame clones and is missing some. The table has some 900,000 clones, 15% to 20% seen once. Sequencing used naive CD4+ T cells from blood. These receptor sequences come from a woman aged 18-30 years in good health. Each CDR3 is given with its conserved first and last residue. Fields, in order: clone size, CDR3 length, V gene, J gene, D gene, CDR3 DNA, CDR3 protein. The D gene is left open where the match is weak. A row's size may be missing; if present it is once, few, many or a size class.

few	17	TRBV7-2	TRBJ2-4	-	TGTGCCAGCAGCTTAGGGTCGGGGCTATTAGCCAAAAACATTCAGTACTTC	CASSLGSGLLAKNIQYF
few	12	TRBV6-1	TRBJ2-4	-	TGTGCCAGCGGGGCAGGGAGGAACATTCAGTACTTC	CASGAGRNIQYF
-	16	TRBV5-1	TRBJ2-5	TRBD1	TGCGCCAGCAGCCAGGGACAGGGATCGGGTGCAGAGACCCAGTACTTC	CASSQGQGSGAETQYF
-	15	TRBV4-2	TRBJ2-5	-	TGTGCCAGCAGCCAAGGATACAGGGACCAAGAGACCCAGTACTTC	CASSQGYRDQETQYF
few	13	TRBV6-8	TRBJ2-1	-	TGTGCCAGCAGTAGCTCAGGGTTGAGTGAGCAGTTCTTC	CASSSSGLSEQFF
-	15	TRBV10-3	TRBJ1-2	-	TGTGCCATCAGTGAGTCGACGGGGGGCTTGAGAGGCTACACCTTC	CAISESTGGLRGYTF
few	15	TRBV7-9	TRBJ2-2	TRBD2	TGTGCCACAAGGGTAGCGGGGCACCGAACCGGGGAGCTGTTTTTT	CATRVAGHRTGELFF
few	8	TRBV20-1	TRBJ2-1	-	TGCAGTGCTAGAGGGGAGTTCTTC	CSARGEFF
once	14	TRBV28	TRBJ2-7	-	TGTGCCAGCACCTTCGGGTTAACCCCCTACGAGCAGTACTTC	CASTFGLTPYEQYF
-	13	TRBV7-2	TRBJ2-3	TRBD2	TGTGCCAGCAGTCGGGGGGGATCGGATACGCAGTATTTT	CASSRGGSDTQYF
-	11	TRBV6-6	TRBJ2-3	-	TGTGCCAGCAGTCAAAAGGATACGCAGTATTTT	CASSQKDTQYF
-	12	TRBV5-6	TRBJ2-7	-	TGTGCCAGCAGCCTATCGAACAAGGGACAGTACTTC	CASSLSNKGQYF
-	14	TRBV7-9	TRBJ2-1	-	TGTGCCAGCAGCTTCCCCCAGGGCCTGAATGAGCAGTTCTTC	CASSFPQGLNEQFF
-	14	TRBV6-6	TRBJ2-7	-	TGTGCCAGCAGCCGCCTCCCGAGGCCTAACGAGCAGTACTTC	CASSRLPRPNEQYF
few	20	TRBV5-1	TRBJ2-7	TRBD2	TGCGCCAGCAGCCCGCAAGCGGGAGTAACCCTCCCACGAGACAAATACGAGCAGTACTTC	CASSPQAGVTLPRDKYEQYF
few	15	TRBV16	TRBJ1-5	TRBD1	TGTGCCAGCAGCGAAGGACAGGGCGACAATCAGCCCCAGCATTTT	CASSEGQGDNQPQHF
few	16	TRBV5-1	TRBJ2-3	-	TGCGCCAGCAGCTTGGCCTCCCACTCTAACACAGATACGCAGTATTTT	CASSLASHSNTDTQYF
few	14	TRBV9	TRBJ1-2	-	TGTGCCAGCAGCGTAGGCCCACTTGACTATGGCTACACCTTC	CASSVGPLDYGYTF
few	11	TRBV29-1	TRBJ1-1	TRBD1	TGCAGCGTTTTCAAGGACAGGGGAGCTTTCTTT	CSVFKDRGAFF
few	12	TRBV12-5	TRBJ2-5	-	TGTGCTAGTGGTTTGGAAGAAGAGACCCAGTACTTC	CASGLEEETQYF
-	14	TRBV5-1	TRBJ2-2	-	TGCGCCAGCAGGTTCGACTATTACACCGGGGAGCTGTTTTTT	CASRFDYYTGELFF
few	13	TRBV28	TRBJ2-1	TRBD2	TGTGCCAGCGCGGGACTACCTTACAATGAGCAGTTCTTC	CASAGLPYNEQFF
-	13	TRBV14	TRBJ1-1	-	TGTGCCAGCAGCCACGGGTTGGGCACTGAAGCTTTCTTT	CASSHGLGTEAFF
few	12	TRBV5-4	TRBJ1-1	-	TGTGCCAGCAGCTTGGATACAGAACTGCGGGTTTTT	CASSLDTELRVF
few	14	TRBV7-9	TRBJ1-4	-	TGTGCCAGCAGCTTAGTGTCGCCTAGTGAAAAACTGTTTTTT	CASSLVSPSEKLFF
few	14	TRBV7-2	TRBJ1-4	TRBD1	TGTGCCAGCAGCCAGGGACAGTCGCAAGAGGCACTGTTTTTT	CASSQGQSQEALFF
-	13	TRBV15	TRBJ2-5	-	TGTGCCACCAGCAGAGATGAGCGAGAGACCCAGTACTTC	CATSRDERETQYF
-	15	TRBV6-5	TRBJ1-2	-	TGTGCCAGCAGGTTCCTTTTCGACACCCCGTATGGCTACACCTTC	CASRFLFDTPYGYTF
few	14	TRBV6-6	TRBJ2-2	-	TGTGCCAGCTGTTTGTGGGGCAACACCGGGGAGCTGTTTTTT	CASCLWGNTGELFF
-	16	TRBV15	TRBJ2-1	-	TGTGCCACCAGCAGCCCGGGGAGGATTGTCTACAATGAGCAGTTCTTC	CATSSPGRIVYNEQFF
-	15	TRBV18	TRBJ2-3	TRBD2	TGTGCCAGCTCCTCCCCCAGCGGGAGGGATGGTACGCAGTATTTT	CASSSPSGRDGTQYF
-	13	TRBV6-5	TRBJ2-5	-	TGTGCCAGCAGTAACCGACGAAGGGAGACCCAGTACTTC	CASSNRRRETQYF
-	16	TRBV11-2	TRBJ2-3	TRBD2	TGTGCCAGCAGTTTTAGCGGGAGAGCAGGGTCAGATACGCAGTATTTT	CASSFSGRAGSDTQYF
once	13	TRBV4-3	TRBJ2-1	-	TGCGCCAGCAGCCTGGCCTCTTACAATGAGCAGTTCTTC	CASSLASYNEQFF
-	13	TRBV7-6	TRBJ2-2	-	TGTGCCAGCAGCTTAGAGTTTAGCGGGGAGCTGTTTTTT	CASSLEFSGELFF
-	19	TRBV7-2	TRBJ2-1	TRBD2	TGTGCCAGTAGTCAACCGGGACTAGCGGGAGGCAGCTCCTACAATGAGCAGTTCTTC	CASSQPGLAGGSSYNEQFF
few	14	TRBV11-3	TRBJ2-3	-	TGTGCCAGCAGCTTTAGCGGTAACACAGATACGCAGTATTTT	CASSFSGNTDTQYF
few	15	TRBV28	TRBJ1-2	-	TGTGCCAGCAGTTTAGCGCACGGAGCTAACTATGGCTACACCTTC	CASSLAHGANYGYTF
-	13	TRBV28	TRBJ1-5	TRBD1	TGTGCCGGAAGACAGGGAAGCAATCAGCCCCAGCATTTT	CAGRQGSNQPQHF
-	15	TRBV5-1	TRBJ2-3	-	TGCGCCAGCAGCTACAGGGAATCTTTAACAGATACGCAGTATTTT	CASSYRESLTDTQYF
few	16	TRBV5-1	TRBJ2-3	TRBD2	TGCGCCAGCAGCTTGGCACTAGCGGACACGGGGCGTACGCAGTATTTT	CASSLALADTGRTQYF
few	15	TRBV7-9	TRBJ2-1	-	TGTGCCAGCAGCTTATCGGGTAGCTCCTACAATGAGCAGTTCTTC	CASSLSGSSYNEQFF
-	15	TRBV6-5	TRBJ2-1	-	TGTGCCAGCAGTCGACAAGAGAGCTCCTACAATGAGCAGTTCTTC	CASSRQESSYNEQFF
few	13	TRBV2	TRBJ1-5	TRBD1	TGTGCCAGCAAAGGGACAGGGGATCAGCCCCAGCATTTT	CASKGTGDQPQHF
-	15	TRBV7-9	TRBJ1-1	TRBD1	TGTGCCAGCAGCTTCGGGACAGGGGATATCACTGAAGCTTTCTTT	CASSFGTGDITEAFF
few	14	TRBV7-2	TRBJ1-1	-	TGTGCCAGCAGCCAAATTAACTTCCCCCAGGAAGCTTTCTTT	CASSQINFPQEAFF
few	15	TRBV11-2	TRBJ2-3	-	TGTGCCAGCAGCTTAATGAGCGGGTACACAGATACGCAGTATTTT	CASSLMSGYTDTQYF
-	10	TRBV20-1	TRBJ2-5	-	TGCAGTGCTACCGAAGAGACCCAGTACTTC	CSATEETQYF
-	14	TRBV28	TRBJ1-5	TRBD1	TGTGCCAGCAGCCTCGGGACAGCTTATCAGCCCCAGCATTTT	CASSLGTAYQPQHF
-	16	TRBV6-6	TRBJ2-1	-	TGTGCCAGCAGTTACCCCCCTAGCGCCTCCTACAATGAGCAGTTCTTC	CASSYPPSASYNEQFF
-	19	TRBV29-1	TRBJ2-2	TRBD1	TGCAGCGTTTTGGACAGGTCCGGTCGGTCCAATACGAACACCGGGGAGCTGTTTTTT	CSVLDRSGRSNTNTGELFF
-	16	TRBV4-3	TRBJ1-5	TRBD1	TGCGCCAGCAGCCAAGGATTTCTACAGGGGAACCAGCCCCAGCATTTT	CASSQGFLQGNQPQHF